This record looks at one T cell receptor beta chain sequence and its context. This sample is drawn from a study of molecular identifiers for immune sequencing clone quantification. In germline, CDR1 is MDHEN, CDR2 SYDVKM. Trimming stripped 6 bases from V and 9 bases from J, with 6 bases between. This CDR3 has 10 amino acids. In TCRdb, the PCR reads were re-called with MiXCR into one record per CDR3 protein. The sample consists of approximately 100,000 distinct CDR3 sequences, 36% of them appearing once. This TCR came from a human donor in good health. Some libraries in this study had Jurkat cell RNA spiked in. This chain uses TRBV28 with TRBJ2-1; D may be TRBD2 (5 bases). The sequencing sample was made of naive CD8+ T cells from blood, with Jurkat cell RNA spiked in. Subset noted: FACS-sorted CD8+CD4-CCR7+CD45RA+ naive T cells. The CDR3 region is CASSAGEQFF. In nucleotides, the CDR3 is TGTGCCAGCAGCGCGGGTGAGCAGTTCTTC.